Only a few counts were recorded for the clone carrying this TCR beta chain. cDNA reverse transcribed from extracted RNA served as the sequencing template. Sequenced by immunoSEQ multiplex PCR; TCRdb stores in-frame clones only, minus some. This table holds about 140,000 clones, about 88% found once. The treatment here: oral pan-JAK inhibitor, 5-10 mg twice daily. Per germline, CDR1 SGDLS and CDR2 YYNGEE. Trimming cost V 3 bases and J 7 bases; bases outside gene matches: 4. The CDR3 runs 13 residues. This sample was included in a study of CD8+ T cells in alopecia areata. This sequence joins TRBV9 and TRBJ2-1; 7 nucleotides match TRBD2. The TCR was taken from a human donor with alopecia areata. Here the sequenced sample was CD8+ T cells sorted from blood, taken at week 4, from a patient treated with tofacitinib. CDR3 nucleotides: TGTGCCAGCAGCGGTAACGGGAGGAATGAGCAGTTCTTC. Protein: CASSGNGRNEQFF.